A selection of T cell receptor beta chains follows, all from one sample in a study of chemoradiotherapy in HPV16-positive cancers. TCRdb's copy holds only in-frame clones and misses some; the assay was immunoSEQ multiplex PCR. There are 900 or so clones in the sample; approximately 77% occur only once, and about 5.3% lies in the top ten. Material: tumor tissue, obtained from a patient who underwent chemoradiotherapy. Receptors were obtained from a human donor with HPV-associated anogenital cancer. Both conserved end residues are part of each CDR3. A D gene is named only where the DNA matches it firmly. Expanded clones are given a class, and other clones once, few, many or no size at all.

length	size	D	V	J	CDR3	DNA
19	NA	TRBD2	TRBV5-1	TRBJ2-3	CASSRAPIAGGHSTDTQYF	TGCGCCAGCTCCAGGGCACCGATAGCGGGAGGGCACTCCACAGATACGCAGTATTTT
16	few	NA	TRBV19	TRBJ2-2	CASSATWARGAGELFF	TGTGCCAGTAGCGCGACGTGGGCGCGGGGCGCCGGGGAGCTGTTTTTT
11	NA	NA	TRBV28	TRBJ2-1	CASRRINEQFF	TGTGCCAGCAGACGTATCAATGAGCAGTTCTTC
15	NA	TRBD1	TRBV11-2	TRBJ1-4	CASSSQGATNEKLFF	TGTGCCAGCAGCTCGCAGGGGGCGACTAATGAAAAACTGTTTTTT
15	NA	NA	TRBV5-4	TRBJ2-2	CASSLGGGRPGELFF	TGTGCCAGCAGCTTGGGGGGTGGTCGGCCCGGGGAGCTGTTTTTT
17	NA	TRBD2	TRBV4-3	TRBJ2-3	CASSQERAGGPTDTQYF	TGCGCCAGCAGCCAAGAGCGGGCGGGGGGACCCACAGATACGCAGTATTTT
16	NA	TRBD2	TRBV9	TRBJ2-2	CASSVAGGRYSGELFF	TGTGCCAGCAGCGTAGCGGGGGGGCGTTATTCCGGGGAGCTGTTTTTT
14	NA	TRBD2	TRBV27	TRBJ2-2	CASTEGRASGELFF	TGTGCCAGCACCGAAGGGAGGGCGTCCGGGGAGCTGTTTTTT
13	few	TRBD1	TRBV15	TRBJ1-2	CATSRGLQGAYTF	TGTGCCACCAGCAGGGGTTTACAGGGGGCTTACACCTTC
13	NA	NA	TRBV7-2	TRBJ1-5	CASSLEGGQPQHF	TGTGCCAGCAGCTTAGAAGGTGGTCAGCCCCAGCATTTT
15	NA	NA	TRBV18	TRBJ2-5	CASSPQTTQQETQYF	TGTGCCAGCTCACCTCAAACGACACAGCAAGAGACCCAGTACTTC
15	NA	TRBD2	TRBV9	TRBJ2-7	CASSATSGSTYEQYF	TGTGCCAGCAGCGCCACTAGCGGGAGCACCTACGAGCAGTACTTC
16	NA	NA	TRBV19	TRBJ2-7	CASSITPGGGSDEQYF	TGTGCCAGTAGTATTACTCCCGGGGGCGGATCGGACGAGCAGTACTTC
14	few	NA	TRBV7-9	TRBJ1-2	CASSLTTGVYGYTF	TGTGCCAGCAGCTTAACGACAGGAGTCTATGGCTACACCTTC
14	few	NA	TRBV7-9	TRBJ1-6	CASSLSAGGSPLHF	TGTGCCAGCAGCTTATCGGCAGGAGGTTCACCCCTCCACTTT
12	few	NA	TRBV5-6	TRBJ1-5	CASSEGGQPQHF	TGTGCCAGCAGCGAGGGGGGTCAGCCCCAGCATTTT
15	NA	TRBD1	TRBV18	TRBJ1-1	CASSPTGTGRSEAFF	TGTGCCAGCTCGCCAACCGGGACAGGGAGGTCTGAAGCTTTCTTT
14	NA	TRBD2	TRBV6-1	TRBJ2-5	CASGGLAGSETQYF	TGTGCCAGCGGGGGACTAGCGGGATCCGAGACCCAGTACTTC
14	NA	NA	TRBV28	TRBJ1-5	CASSSPGGRQPQHF	TGTGCCAGCAGTTCGCCGGGGGGACGGCAGCCCCAGCATTTT
12	NA	NA	TRBV2	TRBJ2-3	CASSERRDTQYF	TGTGCCAGCAGTGAACGTAGAGATACGCAGTATTTT
15	few	NA	TRBV18	TRBJ1-6	CASSPEQGGNSPLHF	TGTGCCAGCTCACCAGAACAGGGAGGCAATTCACCCCTCCACTTT
15	NA	NA	TRBV16	TRBJ1-5	CASSHPSWVNQPQHF	TGTGCCAGCAGCCACCCCTCGTGGGTGAATCAGCCCCAGCATTTT
14	NA	NA	TRBV29-1	TRBJ2-1	CSVEGDSLANEQFF	TGCAGCGTTGAAGGGGACTCCCTCGCAAATGAGCAGTTCTTC
15	NA	TRBD1	TRBV27	TRBJ1-1	CASSSDPTGETEAFF	TGTGCCAGCAGTTCAGACCCGACAGGGGAGACTGAAGCTTTCTTT
15	once	TRBD2	TRBV6-1	TRBJ2-3	CASSELAGGPDTQYF	TGTGCCAGCAGTGAACTAGCGGGGGGGCCAGATACGCAGTATTTT
14	once	NA	TRBV5-5	TRBJ2-3	CASSLEGRSDTQYF	TGTGCCAGCAGCTTGGAGGGACGGTCAGATACGCAGTATTTT
15	NA	TRBD1	TRBV30	TRBJ1-3	CAWSATGARGNTIYF	TGTGCCTGGAGCGCCACAGGGGCGCGGGGAAACACCATATATTTT
16	NA	NA	TRBV5-1	TRBJ1-3	CASSEFGGSSGNTIYF	TGCGCCAGCAGTGAGTTCGGTGGAAGCTCTGGAAACACCATATATTTT
11	NA	NA	TRBV10-2	TRBJ2-2	CASSYTGELFF	TGCGCCAGCAGTTACACCGGGGAGCTGTTTTTT
15	NA	TRBD2	TRBV19	TRBJ2-7	CASSPGRGDGYEQYF	TGTGCCAGTAGCCCCGGGAGGGGGGACGGCTACGAGCAGTACTTC
12	few	TRBD1	TRBV27	TRBJ2-7	CASWDSPYEQYF	TGTGCCAGCTGGGACAGTCCCTACGAGCAGTACTTC
15	NA	NA	TRBV29-1	TRBJ2-2	CSVEDPTRGTGELFF	TGCAGCGTTGAAGACCCTACCCGGGGCACCGGGGAGCTGTTTTTT
13	NA	NA	TRBV6-1	TRBJ2-3	CATGTGGTDTQYF	TGTGCCACCGGGACTGGGGGCACAGATACGCAGTATTTT
14	once	NA	TRBV19	TRBJ2-7	CASSIGAGMVEQYF	TGTGCCAGTAGTATAGGGGCAGGGATGGTCGAGCAGTACTTC
17	NA	TRBD1	TRBV12-5	TRBJ1-5	CASAESTGGPSNQPQHF	TGTGCTAGTGCCGAATCGACAGGGGGCCCTAGCAATCAGCCCCAGCATTTT
16	NA	NA	TRBV14	TRBJ2-3	CASSQPRGLRMDTQYF	TGTGCCAGCAGCCAACCCCGCGGACTCAGGATGGATACGCAGTATTTT
15	NA	TRBD2	TRBV6-1	TRBJ2-2	CASSELAGGPGELFF	TGTGCCAGCAGTGAACTAGCGGGAGGGCCCGGGGAGCTGTTTTTT
15	NA	TRBD2	TRBV9	TRBJ2-7	CASSSAASGAYEQYF	TGTGCCAGCAGCTCCGCCGCTAGCGGAGCCTACGAGCAGTACTTC
14	NA	NA	TRBV19	TRBJ2-1	CATGGAVSYNEQFF	TGTGCCACTGGGGGGGCCGTCTCCTACAATGAGCAGTTCTTC
12	once	NA	TRBV30	TRBJ1-3	CAWSVRLGNIYF	TGTGCCTGGAGTGTACGGCTGGGAAACATATATTTT
16	once	TRBD1	TRBV5-4	TRBJ2-2	CASRTGTGGRNGELFF	TGTGCCAGCAGGACCGGGACAGGGGGAAGAAACGGGGAGCTGTTTTTT
16	NA	TRBD1	TRBV6-1	TRBJ1-6	CASSEIETGLNSPLHF	TGTGCCAGCAGTGAAATAGAGACAGGGTTGAATTCACCCCTCCACTTT
15	NA	NA	TRBV7-3	TRBJ2-7	CASSLGVTHPSEQYF	TGTGCCAGCAGCTTAGGGGTGACCCACCCATCCGAGCAGTACTTC
14	once	NA	TRBV18	TRBJ2-2	CATSSTANTGELFF	TGTGCCACCTCCTCCACAGCGAACACCGGGGAGCTGTTTTTT
14	NA	NA	TRBV7-9	TRBJ1-2	CASSPNWGDGGYTF	TGTGCCAGCAGCCCCAATTGGGGGGACGGTGGCTACACCTTC
15	NA	TRBD1	TRBV4-3	TRBJ1-5	CASSQRTGGDQPQHF	TGCGCCAGCAGCCAACGGACAGGGGGCGATCAGCCCCAGCATTTT
12	NA	NA	TRBV7-2	TRBJ2-2	CASSFWNGELFF	TGTGCCAGCAGCTTTTGGAACGGGGAGCTGTTTTTT
13	NA	NA	TRBV6-5	TRBJ1-5	CASSYTSNQPQHF	TGTGCCAGCAGTTATACCAGCAATCAGCCCCAGCATTTT
13	NA	NA	TRBV6-9	TRBJ2-7	CASSPPGTSEQYF	TGTGCCAGCAGCCCTCCAGGGACCTCCGAGCAGTACTTC
14	NA	TRBD2	TRBV7-2	TRBJ2-7	CASSLKAGGREQYF	TGTGCCAGCAGCTTGAAAGCGGGGGGGCGGGAGCAGTACTTC
13	NA	NA	TRBV6-1	TRBJ2-1	CASSEAAHNEQFF	TGTGCCAGCAGTGAAGCGGCTCACAATGAGCAGTTCTTC
14	few	TRBD1	TRBV19	TRBJ1-1	CASTQQGSNTEAFF	TGTGCCAGTACTCAACAGGGGTCGAACACTGAAGCTTTCTTT
12	few	NA	TRBV7-2	TRBJ1-2	CASSLLGDGYTF	TGTGCCAGCAGCCTCCTAGGGGATGGCTACACCTTC
15	NA	TRBD1	TRBV4-3	TRBJ2-7	CASSQDRGFENEQYF	TGCGCCAGCAGCCAGGACAGGGGGTTTGAGAACGAGCAGTACTTC
13	NA	NA	TRBV7-9	TRBJ1-2	CASSLEAIYGYTF	TGTGCCAGCAGCTTAGAGGCGATCTATGGCTACACCTTC
13	NA	NA	TRBV27	TRBJ2-1	CASKGRLRDEQFF	TGTGCCAGCAAGGGCAGGCTTAGGGATGAGCAGTTCTTC
16	few	TRBD1	TRBV4-3	TRBJ2-6	CASSRTGGSGANVLTF	TGCGCCAGCAGCCGGACAGGGGGCTCTGGGGCCAACGTCCTGACTTTC
15	NA	TRBD1	TRBV19	TRBJ2-2	CASSTRQGAHGELFF	TGTGCCAGTAGTACCCGACAGGGGGCTCACGGGGAGCTGTTTTTT
13	NA	NA	TRBV6-1	TRBJ2-2	CASSEPYTGELFF	TGTGCCAGCAGTGAGCCTTACACCGGGGAGCTGTTTTTT